One T cell receptor (beta chain) is described in this entry. The data derive from a study of shared clonotypes between healthy human individuals. TCRdb keeps only in-frame clones here, not all; method: immunoSEQ multiplex PCR. The sample yields around 500,000 clones, approximately 79% seen once. The V gene's germline CDR1 is SGHAT and CDR2 FQNNGV. CDR3 length: 17 amino acids. V lost 1 base, J lost 0 bases, and 3 bases stayed unmatched. The receptor was derived from a middle-aged woman in good health. Some clones in this sample may be carry-over from other donors' samples. What was sequenced was PBMCs. The V gene is TRBV11-2, the J gene TRBJ2-3, with TRBD2 matching 11 bases. CDR3 sequence: CASSLVGTSGSTDTQYF. The CDR3 DNA reads as TGTGCCAGCAGCTTAGTTGGGACTAGCGGTAGCACAGATACGCAGTATTTT.